The clone carrying this TCR beta chain has only a few counts. Antigen: not known. The sample originates from a study of T-cell reconstitution after alpha-beta-depleted transplantation in children. In germline, CDR1 is SEHNR, CDR2 FQNEAQ (reference sequence). Trimming shortened V by 3 bases and J by 7 bases, and 12 bases separated the two germline ends. This CDR3 region has 13 residues. Study-wide results and limits: Most T-cell counts and diversity one year after the transplant came from T cells that were newly produced.

Unique molecular identifiers were used in preparing the TCRbeta library. TCRdb passed the PCR reads through MiXCR, listing each CDR3 protein once. The sample has 750,000 to 950,000 distinct CDR3 sequences; approximately 15% are singletons. The chain is built from TRBV7-9 and TRBJ1-1; D not resolved. Source: PBMCs, mostly from graft donor cells, taken 360 days after TCRalphabeta/CD19-depleted stem cell transplant. The receptor was isolated from a male patient aged 10-17 years who had a stem cell transplant for acute lymphoblastic leukemia, so the T cells may come from the graft donor. The CDR3 reads CASSFGEAREAFF. The CDR3 nucleotides are TGTGCCAGCAGCTTCGGGGAGGCCCGTGAAGCTTTCTTT. The full variable domain, rest sourced from reference TRBV7-9 and TRBJ1-1, is DTGVSQNPRHKITKRGQNVTFRCDPISEHNRLYWYRQTLGQGPEFLTYFQNEAQLEKSRLLSDRFSAERPKGSFSTLEIQRTEQGDSAMYLCASSFGEAREAFFGQGTRLTVV.